This T cell receptor beta chain was captured in a study of T cell responses to AZD1222 COVID-19 vaccine. Looked up from germline, CDR1 is SGHRS and CDR2 is YFSETQ. Between the trimmed V and J ends, which lost 2 bases and 4 bases, there was a span of 19 bases. This CDR3 has 16 amino acids. Libraries were prepared by immunoSEQ multiplex PCR; TCRdb keeps only in-frame clonotypes and omits some of them. The sample has some 120,000 clones, approximately 87% seen once. The sequenced sample was peripheral blood, obtained on day 0 of AZD1222 vaccination. The chain joins TRBV5-1 to TRBJ2-7, with D maybe TRBD1 (6 bases). This sequence originates from an adult in good health. This CDR3 is CASSFTGSGPGYEQYF. The CDR3 coding sequence is TGCGCCAGCAGCTTCACAGGGTCAGGCCCGGGTTACGAGCAGTACTTC.